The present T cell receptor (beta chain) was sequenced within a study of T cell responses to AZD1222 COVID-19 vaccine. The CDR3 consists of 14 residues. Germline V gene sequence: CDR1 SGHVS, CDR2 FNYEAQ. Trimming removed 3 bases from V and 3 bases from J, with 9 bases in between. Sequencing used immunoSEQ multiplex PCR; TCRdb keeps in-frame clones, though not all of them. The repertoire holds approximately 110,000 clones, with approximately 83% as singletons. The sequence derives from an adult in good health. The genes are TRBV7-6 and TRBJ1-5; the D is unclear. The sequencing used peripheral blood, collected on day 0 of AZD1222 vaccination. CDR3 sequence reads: CASSFRANNQPQHF. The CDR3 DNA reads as TGTGCCAGCAGCTTCCGGGCCAACAATCAGCCCCAGCATTTT.